This is a list of T cell receptor beta chains from one sample in a study of blood T cell repertoires in COVID-19. Produced via immunoSEQ multiplex PCR; TCRdb's table is partial and in-frame only. This repertoire shows approximately 120,000 clones, roughly 85% found once; its top ten account for about 18%. Sequencing was carried out using peripheral blood. The receptors were sampled from a woman aged 55-69 years with acute or convalescent COVID-19. The CDR3 runs from the conserved cysteine through the conserved F or W. Each record gives: J gene, D gene, clone size, V gene, CDR3 protein, CDR3 DNA. A D gene is named only where the DNA matches it firmly. Size is omitted from some rows. Given values are once, few, many or a class for expanded clones.

j_call: TRBJ2-3; d_call: TRBD2; clone_size: once; v_call: TRBV10-3; cdr3_aa: CATLTGGYGTDTQYF; cdr3_nt: TGTGCCACCTTAACGGGGGGATACGGCACAGATACGCAGTATTTT
j_call: TRBJ2-1; d_call: -; clone_size: once; v_call: TRBV19; cdr3_aa: CASSIDRVGPYNEQFF; cdr3_nt: TGTGCCAGTAGTATAGATCGGGTCGGCCCCTACAATGAGCAGTTCTTC
j_call: TRBJ1-1; d_call: -; clone_size: many; v_call: TRBV30; cdr3_aa: CAWSVLQDNTEAFF; cdr3_nt: TGTGCCTGGAGTGTGCTACAGGATAACACTGAAGCTTTCTTT
j_call: TRBJ2-7; d_call: -; clone_size: -; v_call: TRBV19; cdr3_aa: CASSPTQGYEQYF; cdr3_nt: TGTGCCAGTAGTCCAACACAGGGATACGAGCAGTACTTC
j_call: TRBJ1-1; d_call: -; clone_size: -; v_call: TRBV10-1; cdr3_aa: CASSEGPSFGAFF; cdr3_nt: TGCGCCAGCAGTGAGGGGCCCTCCTTCGGAGCTTTCTTT
j_call: TRBJ1-5; d_call: -; clone_size: -; v_call: TRBV7-2; cdr3_aa: CASSPGLYSNQPQHF; cdr3_nt: TGTGCCAGCAGTCCGGGATTATATAGCAATCAGCCCCAGCATTTT
j_call: TRBJ1-6; d_call: -; clone_size: -; v_call: TRBV28; cdr3_aa: CASSHGQRWDSPLHF; cdr3_nt: TGTGCCAGCAGTCATGGACAGCGGTGGGATTCACCCCTCCACTTT
j_call: TRBJ1-1; d_call: -; clone_size: -; v_call: TRBV27; cdr3_aa: CASSITVNTEAFF; cdr3_nt: TGTGCCAGCAGTATAACAGTGAACACTGAAGCTTTCTTT
j_call: TRBJ2-1; d_call: -; clone_size: -; v_call: TRBV15; cdr3_aa: CATSSLVGEQFF; cdr3_nt: TGTGCCACCAGCAGCTTAGTCGGTGAGCAGTTCTTC
j_call: TRBJ1-2; d_call: -; clone_size: -; v_call: TRBV25-1; cdr3_aa: CASSDLGAWGNYGYTF; cdr3_nt: TGTGCCAGCAGTGACCTGGGGGCCTGGGGAAACTATGGCTACACCTTC
j_call: TRBJ2-5; d_call: TRBD2; clone_size: -; v_call: TRBV27; cdr3_aa: CASSPASGGGETQYF; cdr3_nt: TGTGCCAGCAGCCCCGCAAGCGGGGGAGGAGAGACCCAGTACTTC
j_call: TRBJ1-1; d_call: TRBD1; clone_size: few; v_call: TRBV2; cdr3_aa: CASSTPLGTGVFRTEAFF; cdr3_nt: TGTGCCAGCAGTACCCCCCTCGGGACAGGGGTGTTTCGAACTGAAGCTTTCTTT
j_call: TRBJ1-5; d_call: -; clone_size: -; v_call: TRBV28; cdr3_aa: CASSLQKLTGSNQPQHF; cdr3_nt: TGTGCCAGCAGTTTACAAAAGCTTACAGGGAGCAATCAGCCCCAGCATTTT
j_call: TRBJ2-7; d_call: TRBD1; clone_size: -; v_call: TRBV28; cdr3_aa: CASTEPGQRSYEQYF; cdr3_nt: TGTGCCAGCACCGAGCCGGGACAGCGCTCCTACGAGCAGTACTTC
j_call: TRBJ2-1; d_call: -; clone_size: -; v_call: TRBV20-1; cdr3_aa: CSASSWRLELHEQFF; cdr3_nt: TGCAGTGCTAGTAGCTGGAGACTAGAGCTTCATGAGCAGTTCTTC
j_call: TRBJ1-6; d_call: -; clone_size: -; v_call: TRBV27; cdr3_aa: CASRGIGSPLHF; cdr3_nt: TGTGCCAGTAGGGGCATTGGTTCACCCCTCCACTTT
j_call: TRBJ1-6; d_call: TRBD1; clone_size: once; v_call: TRBV19; cdr3_aa: CASTDRGTASGNSPLHF; cdr3_nt: TGTGCCAGTACCGATAGAGGGACAGCCTCAGGGAATTCACCCCTCCACTTT
j_call: TRBJ2-5; d_call: TRBD1; clone_size: -; v_call: TRBV24-1; cdr3_aa: CATSDLGQGQETQYF; cdr3_nt: TGTGCCACCAGTGATTTGGGACAGGGACAAGAGACCCAGTACTTC
j_call: TRBJ2-2; d_call: TRBD1; clone_size: -; v_call: TRBV12-3/TRBV12-4; cdr3_aa: CASSLGQAGELFF; cdr3_nt: TGTGCCAGCAGCCTTGGACAGGCCGGGGAGCTGTTTTTT
j_call: TRBJ2-5; d_call: TRBD1; clone_size: -; v_call: TRBV3-1/TRBV3-2; cdr3_aa: CASSQTGQAQETQYF; cdr3_nt: TGTGCCAGCAGCCAGACAGGACAGGCCCAAGAGACCCAGTACTTC
j_call: TRBJ2-7; d_call: -; clone_size: few; v_call: TRBV7-2; cdr3_aa: CASSLVRNYEQYF; cdr3_nt: TGTGCCAGCAGCTTAGTTAGAAACTACGAGCAGTACTTC
j_call: TRBJ1-2; d_call: -; clone_size: -; v_call: TRBV12-3/TRBV12-4; cdr3_aa: CASSWTDNYGYTF; cdr3_nt: TGTGCCAGCAGTTGGACAGATAACTATGGCTACACCTTC
j_call: TRBJ1-1; d_call: -; clone_size: -; v_call: TRBV10-3; cdr3_aa: CAIGEQMNTEAFF; cdr3_nt: TGTGCCATAGGGGAACAGATGAACACTGAAGCTTTCTTT
j_call: TRBJ1-1; d_call: -; clone_size: -; v_call: TRBV28; cdr3_aa: CASSSSNTEAFF; cdr3_nt: TGTGCCAGCAGCTCTTCGAACACTGAAGCTTTCTTT
j_call: TRBJ2-5; d_call: -; clone_size: -; v_call: TRBV19; cdr3_aa: CASDSGRGTQETQYF; cdr3_nt: TGTGCCAGTGATTCTGGCAGGGGTACCCAAGAGACCCAGTACTTC
j_call: TRBJ2-7; d_call: TRBD1; clone_size: -; v_call: TRBV27; cdr3_aa: CASSPDRVVYEQYF; cdr3_nt: TGTGCCAGCAGTCCCGACAGGGTGGTCTACGAGCAGTACTTC